The source of this T cell receptor beta chain is a study of shared clonotypes between healthy human individuals. Study overall: CD4 naive cells filled three plates per donor, CD4 memory three, CD8 naive two and CD8 memory one. General study results and limits: Depth of sequencing was expected to influence donor clonotype sharing.

The protocol was immunoSEQ multiplex PCR, while the TCRdb copy is restricted to in-frame clones and leaves out a portion. The sample lists about 1 million clones; 65% to 80% were seen once. This clone was counted between two and nine times. Its antigen is not known. Germline-derived CDR1 and CDR2 are WSHSY and SAAADI. This CDR3 is 14 amino acids long. V dropped 6 bases and J dropped 10; count of bases not matched to a gene: 3. The chain is built from TRBV10-2 and TRBJ2-1, with 16 nucleotides matching TRBD2. Sequenced: memory CD4+ T cells sorted from blood. Subset of the sample: CD45RA-negative fraction. The receptor was derived from a man in his late teens or twenties in good health. The CDR3 DNA sequence: TGCGCCAGCAGATCGGGACTAGCGGGGGGGGAGCAGTTCTTC. Translation gives CASRSGLAGGEQFF.